The source of this T cell receptor (beta chain) is a study of T cells in Graves' hyperthyroidism and ophthalmopathy. Amplified regions were TCR beta CDR3 sequences from RNA transcripts. The HTBI primer set served for first-round RT-PCR of the TCR CDR3. Each CDR3 protein is one row after TCRdb ran MiXCR on the multiplex PCR reads. The table shows over 650,000 distinct CDR3 sequences, with around 15% occurring only once. This clonotype came up many times. The germline V gene has CDR1 GTSNPN and CDR2 SVGIG (reference sequence). The ends were cut back, 3 bases at V and 6 bases at J, with 11 bases in the middle. The CDR3 runs to 12 residues.

Sequencing was done on a sample of blood. The rearrangement joins TRBV30 to TRBJ1-1; a possible D gene is TRBD1 (5 bases). The receptor's source is a man between 18 and 29 years old with Graves' hyperthyroidism. The CDR3, as DNA: TGTGCCTGGAGCTCTCGGGGGGCTGAAGCTTTCTTT. Residues: CAWSSRGAEAFF.